Below are 5 T cell receptor beta chains sequenced from a single sample in a study of shared clonotypes between healthy human individuals. Method: immunoSEQ multiplex PCR; TCRdb's copy keeps in-frame clones and lacks some. The table lists 850,000 to 1,100,000 clones, 60% to 85% of them singletons, with 0.89% in the top ten. Sequencing used memory CD4+ T cells from PBMCs. Subset indicated: CD45RA-negative fraction. Receptor source: a young man in good health. Some clones in this sample may be carry-over from other donors' samples.

This clone was observed a handful of times. The chain joins TRBV5-1 to TRBJ2-1; D might be TRBD1 or TRBD2, each matching 5 bases. Germline V CDR1 and CDR2: SGHRS, YFSETQ. V was cut by 1 base and J by 5 bases, with 13 bases left in between. This CDR3 contains 15 residues. The CDR3 DNA reads TGCGCCAGCAGCTTGAGGGACCGCCTCGACAATGAGCAGTTCTTC. This encodes CASSLRDRLDNEQFF.

This chain uses TRBV19 with TRBJ2-3; D is ambiguous. The CDR3 spans 13 residues. Trimming removed 0 bases from V and 6 bases from J, with 7 bases in between. In germline, CDR1 is LNHDA, CDR2 SQIVND (reference sequence). Here the CDR3 reads CASSIEGVDTQYF. The CDR3 DNA sequence: TGTGCCAGTAGTATAGAAGGAGTGGATACGCAGTATTTT.

The V call is TRBV7-2, the J call TRBJ2-1; 10 bases are shared with TRBD2. V lost 7 bases, J lost 1 base, and 4 bases stayed unmatched. Germline V gene data show CDR1 as SGHTA and CDR2 as FQGNSA. This CDR3 has 15 residues. The CDR3 nucleotides are TGTGCCAGCAACACACTAGCGGGGTCCTACAATGAGCAGTTCTTC. It yields the protein CASNTLAGSYNEQFF. Using reference TRBV7-2 and TRBJ2-1 for the parts outside the CDR3, the full variable domain is GAGVSQSPSNKVTEKGKDVELRCDPISGHTALYWYRQSLGQGLEFLIYFQGNSAPDKSGLPSDRFSAERTGGSVSTLTIQRTQQEDSAVYLCASNTLAGSYNEQFFGPGTRLTVL.

The chain joins TRBV30 to TRBJ1-2; maybe TRBD1 (6 bases). The ends were cut back, 1 base at V and 6 bases at J, with 9 bases in the middle. CDR1 is GTSNPN, CDR2 SVGIG, per germline (reference sequence). The CDR3 is 12 residues long. The chain's CDR3 is CAWSAGDNGYTF. For the CDR3, the DNA is TGTGCCTGGAGTGCGGGGGACAATGGCTACACCTTC.

This chain uses TRBV9 with TRBJ2-1; 7 nucleotides align to TRBD1. Germline V gene sequence: CDR1 SGDLS, CDR2 YYNGEE. The V gene end was trimmed by 2 bases and the J gene end by 10 bases; junction bases not matched to a gene: 6. The CDR3 covers 13 residues. The CDR3 here is CASSVTGLGEQFF. CDR3 bases: TGTGCCAGCAGCGTGACAGGGCTTGGGGAGCAGTTCTTC.